This passage covers 12 T cell receptor beta chains from one sample sequenced in a study of blood T cell repertoires in COVID-19 (dated by TCRdb to about 2020). The library was made by the immunoSEQ multiplex PCR assay. TCRdb carries this immuneACCESS record with in-frame sequences only. Its versions omit some clonotypes, under half of them owing to an unresolved V gene in the studies checked, with the rest unexplained. For this sample the table gives a few hundred thousand clones, of which 85% to 90% were detected only once. The ten largest clones add up to roughly 0.99% of the sample. Sequencing was carried out using PBMCs or T cells enriched from blood (not recorded which). These receptors came from a man between 18 and 29 years old who had recovered from COVID-19.

V gene TRBV9 combines with J gene TRBJ2-5; 10 nucleotides align to TRBD1. This CDR3 is built from 16 residues. In germline, CDR1 is SGDLS, CDR2 YYNGEE. Losses at the gene ends were 1 base for V and 5 bases for J; bases not matched to a gene: 8. This CDR3 is CASSVRDRGGGETQYF. The DNA for the CDR3 is TGTGCCAGCAGCGTAAGGGACAGGGGTGGAGGCGAGACCCAGTACTTC.

The rearrangement links TRBV5-1 to TRBJ1-4, with TRBD1 identical over 10 bases. There are 15 residues in the CDR3. Germline trimming cut 4 bases from V and 4 bases from J; bases unmatched to any gene: 4. The germline V gene encodes CDR1 SGHRS and CDR2 YFSETQ. The CDR3 DNA reads TGCGCCAGCAGCCACGGACAGGGGGTTAATGAAAAACTGTTTTTT. Translating gives CASSHGQGVNEKLFF. Supplemented by reference TRBV5-1 and TRBJ1-4, the full variable domain reads KAGVTQTPRYLIKTRGQQVTLSCSPISGHRSVSWYQQTPGQGLQFLFEYFSETQRNKGNFPGRFSGRQFSNSRSEMNVSTLELGDSALYLCASSHGQGVNEKLFFGSGTQLSVL.

This rearrangement joins TRBV7-3 to TRBJ2-7; D remains unclear. The CDR3 totals 15 residues. The germline V gene has CDR1 SGHTA and CDR2 FQGTGA. Trimming took off 5 bases at V and 2 bases at J, with 16 bases between the two ends. The CDR3 DNA is TGTGCCAGCAGCCCACGCGGTCAGCCAACCTACGAGCAGTACTTC. Translation gives CASSPRGQPTYEQYF.

This clone appeared a single time. The chain carries TRBV7-3 and TRBJ1-1; D is undetermined. There are 13 residues in the CDR3. The germline V gene encodes CDR1 SGHTA and CDR2 FQGTGA. Trimming took off 5 bases at V and 1 base at J, with 8 bases between the two ends. CDR3 in amino acids: CASSRDTNTEAFF. The CDR3 DNA follows: TGTGCCAGCAGCCGAGACACGAACACTGAAGCTTTCTTT.

This clone was detected only a few times. The chain employs TRBV12-5 and TRBJ2-7, with D possibly being TRBD2 (5 bases). The length of the CDR3 is 15 residues. Germline CDR1 reads LGHNT; CDR2 reads FRNRAP. Trimming shortened V by 0 bases and J by 2 bases, and 11 bases separated the two germline ends. As DNA, the CDR3 is TGTGCTAGTGGTTTGGTACTAGGCCCAGCCTACGAGCAGTACTTC. Protein: CASGLVLGPAYEQYF.

The rearrangement uses TRBV7-9 and TRBJ2-3; 7 bases fit TRBD2. J lost 5 bases, V lost 3 bases, and 14 bases had no gene match. CDR1 SEHNR and CDR2 FQNEAQ come from the germline V gene (reference sequence). The CDR3 loop spans 17 amino acids. This chain's CDR3 is CASSFRMEGPGGDTQYF. In DNA, the CDR3 is TGTGCCAGCAGCTTCAGGATGGAGGGCCCGGGGGGAGATACGCAGTATTTT.

This clone was seen a single time. V gene TRBV11-3 combines with J gene TRBJ1-1, with unresolved D. V was cut by 1 base and J by 5 bases, with 8 bases left in between. The CDR3 totals 13 residues. The germline V gene has CDR1 SGHNT and CDR2 YENEEA. CDR3: CASSLASGTEAFF. CDR3 DNA: TGTGCCAGCAGCTTAGCATCCGGGACTGAAGCTTTCTTT. Supplemented by reference TRBV11-3 and TRBJ1-1, the full variable domain reads EAGVVQSPRYKIIEKKQPVAFWCNPISGHNTLYWYLQNLGQGPELLIRYENEEAVDDSQLPKDRFSAERLKGVDSTLKIQPAELGDSAVYLCASSLASGTEAFFGQGTRLTVV.

This chain uses TRBV21-1 with TRBJ2-7; TRBD2 is the table's D call, not checked against the DNA. TRBV21-1 is a recognized pseudogene. This CDR3 region has 14 residues. The CDR3 here is CASSTDRVFYEQYF. CDR3 bases: TGTGCCAGCAGCACAGACCGGGTCTTCTACGAGCAGTACTTC.

This chain links TRBV5-6 with TRBJ1-1, with D uncertain. Per the germline V gene, CDR1 is SGHDT and CDR2 is YYEEEE. Trimming pared 8 bases from V and 5 bases from J, leaving 16 bases between. The CDR3 runs 13 residues. CDR3 amino acids: CARRLPWSTEAFF. The CDR3 nucleotides read TGTGCCAGACGACTCCCCTGGAGTACTGAAGCTTTCTTT.

The table lists this clone with a count of one. The chain couples TRBV6-5 to TRBJ2-7; D might be TRBD2 (6 bases). CDR3 length equals 12 residues. Trimming stripped 8 bases from V and 7 bases from J, with 15 bases between. Germline V gene lookup returns CDR1 MNHEY and CDR2 SVGAGI. In DNA form, the CDR3 reads TGTGCCAGCTGCGGACGGGGGAGGGAGCAGTACTTC. This codes for CASCGRGREQYF.

This sequence joins TRBV3-1 (or the pseudogene TRBV3-2) and TRBJ2-1, with D maybe TRBD2 (6 bases). Germline V lookup: CDR1 LGHDT, CDR2 YNNKEL (reference sequence). Trimming shortened V by 3 bases and J by 0 bases, and 9 bases separated the two germline ends. This CDR3 contains 15 residues. CDR3 in amino acids: CASSHGGISYNEQFF. CDR3 in DNA: TGTGCCAGCAGCCATGGCGGGATCTCCTACAATGAGCAGTTCTTC.

This clone appeared a few times. The chain combines TRBV4-3 with TRBJ2-7; no clear D. The CDR3 runs to 14 residues. Germline V gene sequence: CDR1 LGHNA, CDR2 YSLEER. The germline V and J ends were trimmed by 5 bases and 0 bases, with 11 bases remaining between them. Written as DNA, the CDR3 is TGCGCCAGCAGCTTCGACACAAGCTCCTACGAGCAGTACTTC. It specifies CASSFDTSSYEQYF.